Shown below are 20 T cell receptor beta chains from a single sample sequenced in a study of spatial heterogeneity in lung cancer (dated by TCRdb to between 2019 and 2020). Receptors were amplified or captured by 5' RACE. The data were produced on a NextSeq 500. TCRdb handled the public reads itself, with Q25 trimming in fastp and clone calling in MiXCR, and kept productive beta chains. Rows are combined by CDR3 protein, so each entry shows the most common genes and DNA. The sample data list over 50,000 distinct CDR3 sequences, and under 7.5% of these were observed just once. Of the sample, roughly 14% is held by the ten largest clones. What this sample's time point label stands for: sample taken at primary tumor resection. This material consisted of PBMCs, taken at surgery. The receptors come from a female donor with early-stage non-small cell lung cancer.

This clonotype showed up many times. This CDR3 is CSARVGTIAPNQPQHF. The CDR3 nucleotides read TGCAGTGCTAGGGTTGGGACGATAGCCCCCAATCAGCCCCAGCATTTT. V and J are TRBV20-1 and TRBJ1-5; tentatively, D is TRBD1 (5 bases). CDR3 length: 16 residues. V was shortened by 3 bases and J by 3 bases, with 18 bases between the two germline ends. Germline lookup yields CDR1 DFQATT and CDR2 SNEGSKA (reference sequence).

This clonotype was recorded at least ten times. V and J are TRBV12-3 or TRBV12-4 and TRBJ1-1; TRBD1 matches at 8 bases. Trimming at V came to 11 bases and at J to 6 bases, leaving 5 bases not matched to a gene. The CDR3 extends over 11 amino acids. For the CDR3, the DNA is TGTGCCCACAGGGGGTTGGCTGAAGCTTTCTTT. Amino acids: CAHRGLAEAFF.

This clonotype was counted many times. V is TRBV7-2 and J is TRBJ2-2, with TRBD2 matching over 7 bases. The CDR3 has 14 amino acids. Trimming removed 5 bases from V and 4 bases from J; junction bases left unmatched: 4. Germline CDR1 is SGHTA and CDR2 is FQGNSA. The CDR3 nucleotides are TGTGCCAGCAGCCCGGGACTACCCACCGGGGAGCTGTTTTTT. Amino acids: CASSPGLPTGELFF.

This clonotype was found many times. V gene TRBV13 combines with J gene TRBJ1-5, with D hard to call. The CDR3 length is 12 residues. Trimming shortened V by 3 bases and J by 6 bases, and 6 bases separated the two germline ends. Per germline, CDR1 PRHDT and CDR2 FYEKMQ (reference sequence). CDR3 DNA sequence: TGTGCCAGCAGCTTCAGGTTTCAGCCCCAGCATTTT. This encodes CASSFRFQPQHF.

This clonotype has only a few counts. CDR3 nucleotides: TGTGCCAGCAGCTCTACGTTAGGACAGGGACATAATGAAAAACTGTTTTTT. It is translated as CASSSTLGQGHNEKLFF. The chain links TRBV6-5 to TRBJ1-4; TRBD1 agrees at 8 bases. CDR3 size: 17 residues. CDR1 is MNHEY and CDR2 is SVGAGI in the germline V gene. After removal of 6 bases from V and 4 bases from J, the junction contained 13 bases not matched to a gene.

This clonotype was recorded many times. V and J are TRBV3-1 and TRBJ2-5; either TRBD1 or TRBD2 may fit D (5 bases each). CDR1 LGHDT and CDR2 YNNKEL come from the germline V gene (reference sequence). The CDR3 consists of 14 residues. Trimming pared 2 bases from V and 3 bases from J, leaving 10 bases between. CDR3 region: CASSQRDGKETQYF. In DNA form, the CDR3 reads TGTGCCAGCAGCCAACGGGACGGCAAAGAGACCCAGTACTTC.

This clonotype has only a few counts. CDR3: CSARAIPGQGAPGTEAFF. CDR3 DNA: TGCAGTGCTAGAGCCATTCCGGGACAGGGGGCGCCTGGTACTGAAGCTTTCTTT. The chain uses TRBV20-1 and TRBJ1-1, with 12 bases aligning to TRBD1. Germline trimming cut 1 base from V and 5 bases from J; bases unmatched to any gene: 14. Germline CDR1 DFQATT, CDR2 SNEGSKA (reference sequence). The CDR3 consists of 18 residues.

In its sample, this clonotype was seen many times. V usage is TRBV20-1 and J usage is TRBJ2-7; unclear D gene. The CDR3 is made up of 13 amino acids. Germline V gene data show CDR1 as DFQATT and CDR2 as SNEGSKA (reference sequence). V gave up 6 bases and J gave up 4 bases, with 16 bases separating them. In nucleotides, the CDR3 is TGCAGTGCCGCCCTGGCCGGTTTTTACGAGCAGTACGTC. As protein: CSAALAGFYEQYV.

The chain couples TRBV7-9 to TRBJ2-1; 10 bases map to TRBD1. Germline V gives CDR1 SEHNR, CDR2 FQNEAQ (reference sequence). CDR3 size: 15 residues. The J segment lost 5 bases and the V segment lost 1 base, leaving 2 bases of the junction unmatched. CDR3 sequence (DNA): TGTGCCAGCAGCTTAGGACAGGGGGCCGACAATGAGCAGTTCTTC. Its translation is CASSLGQGADNEQFF. The full variable domain, rest sourced from reference TRBV7-9 and TRBJ2-1, is DTGVSQNPRHKITKRGQNVTFRCDPISEHNRLYWYRQTLGQGPEFLTYFQNEAQLEKSRLLSDRFSAERPKGSFSTLEIQRTEQGDSAMYLCASSLGQGADNEQFFGPGTRLTVL.

Sample share makes this clonotype medium-sized. The J gene is TRBJ2-2, the V gene TRBV12-5, with D maybe TRBD1 (6 bases). This CDR3 is built from 16 residues. Germline lookup yields CDR1 LGHNT and CDR2 FRNRAP. Trimming removed 2 bases from V and 3 bases from J, with 13 bases in between. The CDR3 nucleotides read TGTGCTAGTGGTTTGACCCTCTCAGGGGACACCGGGGAGCTGTTTTTT. It specifies CASGLTLSGDTGELFF.

Only a few counts were recorded for this clonotype. The chain employs TRBV10-2 and TRBJ2-7; TRBD1 or TRBD2 may be the D gene (5 bases each). V lost 6 bases, J lost 6 bases, and 15 bases lay in between. Looked up from germline, CDR1 is WSHSY and CDR2 is SAAADI. This CDR3 is built from 13 residues. CDR3 region: CASSVRYGGEQYV. The CDR3 DNA is TGCGCCAGCAGCGTCAGGTATGGGGGCGAGCAGTACGTC.

This clonotype was observed at least ten times. The J gene is TRBJ2-5, the V gene TRBV6-1; 8 bases match TRBD1. Germline CDR1 MNHNS, CDR2 SASEGT. With V trimmed by 8 bases and J by 5 bases, 16 bases remained unmatched. The CDR3 is 16 amino acids. CDR3 protein: CASSVVDRVIWETQYF. The DNA for the CDR3 is TGTGCCAGCTCCGTGGTGGACAGGGTCATCTGGGAGACCCAGTACTTC.

This clonotype was observed at least ten times. CDR3 region: CASSPGTSSIYEQYV. CDR3 nucleotide sequence: TGTGCCAGCAGCCCTGGGACTAGCTCTATCTACGAGCAGTACGTC. The V and J genes are TRBV7-6 and TRBJ2-7, with 9 bases lining up with TRBD2. CDR3 length: 15 residues. Germline assignment: CDR1 SGHVS and CDR2 FNYEAQ. V trimming: 5 bases; J trimming: 3 bases; junction bases outside the gene matches: 8.

This clonotype came up many times. The CDR3 bases are TGTGCCAGCTCACCAATGAGCGTATCCGATTACGAGCAGTACTTC. Its translation is CASSPMSVSDYEQYF. V and J are TRBV18 and TRBJ2-7; D unclear. Trimming removed 2 bases at V and 4 bases at J, with 15 bases between. There are 15 residues in the CDR3. Germline CDR1 is KGHSH and CDR2 is LQKENI.

On this clonotype itself: Germline is not matched at one junction end, which may reflect a read error. V gene TRBV6-5 combines with J gene TRBJ1-6, with D unclear. The CDR3 totals 16 residues. CDR1 and CDR2 from the germline V gene are MNHEY and SVGAGI. CDR3 protein: CASSYSGSSYNSPPHF. Written as DNA, the CDR3 is TGTGCCAGCAGTTACTCGGGGAGCTCCTATAATTCACCCCCCCACTTT.

This clonotype appeared a few times. The chain recombines TRBV10-1 with TRBJ2-1; possible D gene TRBD2, 5 bases. The CDR3 is 21 amino acids. The V end was cut by 2 bases, the J end by 0 bases, with 26 bases between. In germline, CDR1 is WNHNN, CDR2 SYGVQD (reference sequence). In nucleotides, the CDR3 is TGCGCCAGCAGTGAGCCCTGGGTAGAGCGGTTCGTCCTGGGCTCCTACAATGAGCAGTTCTTC. It codes for CASSEPWVERFVLGSYNEQFF.

In this sample, this clonotype turned up many times. V gene TRBV28 combines with J gene TRBJ2-7, with 10 bases aligning to TRBD1. Losses at the gene ends were 3 bases for V and 3 bases for J; bases not matched to a gene: 5. The CDR3 sequence is 15 residues long. Germline assignment: CDR1 MDHEN and CDR2 SYDVKM. The CDR3 DNA reads TGTGCCAGCAGTTTTGGCGGACAGGGGGTCTACGAGCAGTACGTC. Its translation is CASSFGGQGVYEQYV.

This clonotype was detected many times. The rearrangement joins TRBV6-6 to TRBJ1-1; D is possibly TRBD1 (6 bases). This CDR3 spans 14 amino acids. Germline values: CDR1 MNHNY, CDR2 SVGAGI (reference sequence). Trimming removed 5 bases from V and 5 bases from J, with 15 bases in between. CDR3 bases: TGTGCCAGCAGTACAGGGATTTGGCCAACTGAAGCTTTCTTT. This encodes CASSTGIWPTEAFF.

Written as DNA, the CDR3 is TGCGCCAGCAGCTGGACACAGAACACTGAAGCTTTCTTT. Protein sequence: CASSWTQNTEAFF. This chain uses TRBV5-1 with TRBJ1-1; the D gene is possibly TRBD1 (5 bases). CDR3 size: 13 residues. V was trimmed by 3 bases and J by 1 base, leaving 7 bases between them. CDR1 and CDR2 from the germline V gene are SGHRS and YFSETQ.

This clonotype came up many times. J is TRBJ2-1 and V is TRBV29-1; D is undetermined. V was trimmed by 4 bases and J by 3 bases, leaving 4 bases between them. Per the germline V gene, CDR1 is SQVTM and CDR2 is ANQGSEA. This CDR3 comprises 11 residues. The CDR3 region has the DNA TGCAGCGTTGTGGGCTACAATGAGCAGTTCTTC. Translation gives CSVVGYNEQFF.